This T cell receptor (beta chain) was identified during a study of blood T cell repertoires in COVID-19. Overall study: Some COVID-19 samples were acute and others convalescent; all came from the United States, Italy and Spain. The analysed material was cDNA or gDNA that came from T cells, B-cell-depleted T cells, or PBMCs.

In the authors' methods: Reference gene primers were amplified, and this amplification served to estimate nucleated cell counts. Sequencing was performed with immunoSEQ multiplex PCR; in TCRdb, only in-frame clones are kept and a portion is missing. Clonal size and the V and J genes are those of that table, whereas D and trimming came from the DNA. The table includes 150,000 or so clones, more than 75% detected once. The receptor was isolated from a human donor with acute or convalescent COVID-19. The donor label of this sample is uncertain. Sequenced material: peripheral blood.

The CDR3 DNA follows: TGTGCCAGCAGCCCTGGGAGCGGGGGGTCGGAGACCCAGTACTTC. It yields the protein CASSPGSGGSETQYF. The chain has TRBV9 and TRBJ2-5; TRBD2 agrees at 9 bases. CDR1 SGDLS and CDR2 YYNGEE come from the germline V gene. CDR3 length: 15 amino acids. Trimming removed 4 bases from V and 5 bases from J; junction bases left unmatched: 9.